One sample yielded the 30 T cell receptor beta chains listed below, sequenced in a study of blood T cell repertoires in COVID-19. Measured with immunoSEQ multiplex PCR; TCRdb has only the in-frame clones, and not every one. The data hold about 160,000 clones, with 70% to 90% observed a single time. The sample comprised peripheral blood. Receptors were obtained from a middle-aged man with acute or convalescent COVID-19.

This chain joins TRBV7-2 and TRBJ1-2; no clear D gene. Germline CDR1 reads SGHTA; CDR2 reads FQGNSA. V lost 0 bases and J lost 8, with 13 bases in between. The CDR3 is 14 amino acids. DNA for the CDR3: TGTGCCAGCAGCTTAGCGCGGGAAGGGCGCGGCTACACCTTC. As protein: CASSLAREGRGYTF.

This clone was detected a few times. Distinct nucleotide sequences in the sample also encode this CDR3. Written as DNA, the CDR3 is TGTGCCAGCAGTTACTCAACGGGAGGCTACACCTTC. Translation: CASSYSTGGYTF. J is TRBJ1-2 and V is TRBV6-5; D call uncertain. CDR3 length equals 12 residues. Deletions cut 0 bases from V and 8 bases from J, with 7 bases between. Germline loops: CDR1 MNHEY, CDR2 SVGAGI.

The sample holds a few counts of this clone. The chain employs TRBV7-6 and TRBJ2-7; tentatively, D is TRBD1 (6 bases). V lost 0 bases, J lost 0 bases, and 15 bases lay in between. Germline V CDR1 and CDR2: SGHVS, FNYEAQ. The CDR3 extends over 17 amino acids. CDR3 sequence reads: CASSLASRDTHSYEQYF. The DNA for the CDR3 is TGTGCCAGCAGCTTAGCGAGCCGGGACACCCACTCCTACGAGCAGTACTTC.

The genes are TRBV30 and TRBJ2-5; 7 bases line up with TRBD1. The CDR3 totals 13 residues. The J segment lost 4 bases and the V segment lost 6 bases, leaving 8 bases of the junction unmatched. Germline V gene sequence: CDR1 GTSNPN, CDR2 SVGIG (reference sequence). The CDR3 bases are TGTGCCTGTCGAACGACAGGGAGAGAGACCCAGTACTTC. Its translation: CACRTTGRETQYF.

The chain uses TRBV9 and TRBJ1-2, with D tentatively TRBD1 (6 bases). The germline gives CDR1 SGDLS, CDR2 YYNGEE. This CDR3 is built from 15 residues. V gave up 0 bases and J gave up 3 bases, with 12 bases separating them. CDR3 in DNA: TGTGCCAGCAGCGTAGCGCCAGGGGCCGACTATGGCTACACCTTC. As protein: CASSVAPGADYGYTF.

The chain combines TRBV3-1 (or the pseudogene TRBV3-2) with TRBJ1-2, with D possibly TRBD1 on 5 matching bases. V was shortened by 4 bases and J by 2 bases, with 14 bases between the two germline ends. The CDR3 consists of 15 residues. Germline CDR1 LGHDT, CDR2 YNNKEL (reference sequence). The CDR3 sequence: CASSRGLRGNYGYTF. The CDR3 DNA follows: TGTGCCAGCAGCCGAGGACTACGGGGGAACTATGGCTACACCTTC.

The V and J genes are TRBV3-1 (or the pseudogene TRBV3-2) and TRBJ2-1; TRBD2 aligns across 10 bases. V trimming: 4 bases; J trimming: 3 bases; junction bases outside the gene matches: 18. From germline, CDR1 is LGHDT and CDR2 YNNKEL (reference sequence). The CDR3 totals 20 residues. The CDR3 loop is CASSRGRRRSSGGLYNEQFF. CDR3 DNA: TGTGCCAGCAGCCGCGGACGAAGGAGGTCTAGCGGGGGTCTCTACAATGAGCAGTTCTTC.

This chain links TRBV27 with TRBJ1-6; no clear D gene. Germline CDR1 MNHEY, CDR2 SMNVEV (reference sequence). V was cut by 1 base and J by 10 bases, with 14 bases left in between. This CDR3 is built from 15 residues. In DNA form, the CDR3 reads TGTGCCAGCAGTTTATATGCGGATGAAAGGTCACCCCTCCACTTT. This translates into CASSLYADERSPLHF.

The CDR3 reads CASSPGRENIQYF. CDR3 nucleotide sequence: TGTGCCAGCAGCCCTGGCCGGGAAAACATTCAGTACTTC. The rearrangement joins TRBV7-9 to TRBJ2-4; the D is unclear. Per germline, CDR1 SEHNR and CDR2 FQNEAQ (reference sequence). The CDR3 length is 13 residues. V shed 5 bases and J shed 5 bases, with 10 bases lying between them.

The V call is TRBV11-2, the J call TRBJ1-3; TRBD1 matches 9 bases. Germline trimming cut 5 bases from V and 0 bases from J; bases unmatched to any gene: 2. The CDR3 has 15 amino acids. Germline CDR1 and CDR2: SGHAT and FQNNGV. In nucleotides, the CDR3 is TGTGCCAGCAGCCGGGACAGGGACTCTGGAAACACCATATATTTT. Its translation is CASSRDRDSGNTIYF. The full variable domain, in which reference TRBV11-2 and TRBJ1-3 provide the parts outside the CDR3, is EAGVAQSPRYKIIEKRQSVAFWCNPISGHATLYWYQQILGQGPKLLIQFQNNGVVDDSQLPKDRFSAERLKGVDSTLKIQPAKLEDSAVYLCASSRDRDSGNTIYFGEGSWLTVV.

Written as DNA, the CDR3 is TGTGCCAGTAGTGAAAGGAGGGATCTACGGCGGACTGAAGCTTTCTTT. The encoded protein is CASSERRDLRRTEAFF. The J gene is TRBJ1-1, the V gene TRBV19; D not resolved. The CDR3 is 16 residues long. Deletions cut 5 bases from V and 5 bases from J, with 21 bases between. Germline lookup yields CDR1 LNHDA and CDR2 SQIVND (reference sequence).

This clone has only one observation. This chain uses TRBV6-5 with TRBJ2-7; 10 nucleotides match TRBD2. V dropped 7 bases and J dropped 3; count of bases not matched to a gene: 9. The CDR3 extends over 15 amino acids. The germline V gene encodes CDR1 MNHEY and CDR2 SVGAGI. Here the CDR3 DNA reads TGTGCCAGCACCCTTAGCGGGGGGTCGGTCTACGAGCAGTACTTC. Translation gives CASTLSGGSVYEQYF.

V usage is TRBV28 and J usage is TRBJ2-5, with a tentative D call TRBD1 (6 bases). The CDR3 length is 13 residues. Germline CDR1 and CDR2: MDHEN and SYDVKM. Trimming took off 6 bases at V and 5 bases at J, with 13 bases between the two ends. The CDR3, as DNA: TGTGCCAGCAGCTTGGGGGCGAGGGAGACCCAGTACTTC. As protein: CASSLGARETQYF.

The rearrangement links TRBV6-5 to TRBJ1-1, with D perhaps TRBD1 (5 bases). The CDR3 has 14 residues. V gave up 2 bases and J gave up 1 base, with 8 bases separating them. Germline V gene lookup returns CDR1 MNHEY and CDR2 SVGAGI. The chain's CDR3 is CASSYAGQNTEAFF. DNA of the CDR3: TGTGCCAGCAGTTACGCAGGGCAGAACACTGAAGCTTTCTTT.

The V gene is TRBV6-2 or TRBV6-3, the J gene TRBJ1-1; D unclear. This CDR3 has 16 amino acids. Germline V gene data show CDR1 as MNHEY and CDR2 as SVGEGT. V shed 6 bases and J shed 0 bases, with 17 bases lying between them. DNA for the CDR3: TGTGCCAGCAGCCCTCAGGCACTCGACATGAACACTGAAGCTTTCTTT. It yields the protein CASSPQALDMNTEAFF.

The chain combines TRBV27 with TRBJ2-5, with a possible D match to TRBD2 (6 bases). Trimming shortened V by 3 bases and J by 7 bases, and 12 bases separated the two germline ends. The V gene's germline CDR1 is MNHEY and CDR2 SMNVEV (reference sequence). The CDR3 totals 13 residues. The CDR3, as DNA: TGTGCCAGCAGTTTTGGAGGGGAGAGGACCCAGTACTTC. Encoded protein: CASSFGGERTQYF.

In DNA form, the CDR3 reads TGTGCCAGCAGCCTTACACCCACAGATACGCAGTATTTT. It specifies CASSLTPTDTQYF. J is TRBJ2-3 and V is TRBV7-3; D gene uncertain. The CDR3 totals 13 residues. The V and J ends lost 5 bases and 2 bases respectively, with 8 bases between them. Looked up from germline, CDR1 is SGHTA and CDR2 is FQGTGA.

This clone was detected once. This rearrangement joins TRBV30 to TRBJ2-7; D is possibly TRBD2 (5 bases). CDR1 GTSNPN and CDR2 SVGIG come from the germline V gene (reference sequence). The CDR3 runs to 13 residues. Trimming took off 3 bases at V and 3 bases at J, with 12 bases between the two ends. Written as DNA, the CDR3 is TGTGCCTGGAGACCCCTAGGAGGCTACGAGCAGTACTTC. This encodes CAWRPLGGYEQYF.

The chain recombines TRBV2 with TRBJ1-1, with D maybe TRBD1 (5 bases). CDR1 is SNHLY, CDR2 FYNNEI, per germline. V was pared by 4 bases and J by 2 bases, with 20 bases between. The CDR3 consists of 17 residues. The CDR3 DNA is TGTGCCAGCAGTGCGACCTTTGAGGAGGGACCCAACACTGAAGCTTTCTTT. Translating it yields CASSATFEEGPNTEAFF.

The chain employs TRBV5-4 and TRBJ1-2; weak D call: TRBD1 (6 bases). CDR1 SGHNT and CDR2 YYREEE come from the germline V gene (reference sequence). CDR3 length equals 14 residues. V was shortened by 3 bases and J by 4 bases, with 13 bases between the two germline ends. CDR3 in amino acids: CASSSLQGTYGYTF. The CDR3 DNA is TGTGCCAGCAGCTCATTGCAGGGGACCTATGGCTACACCTTC.

This clone was seen more than once but under ten times. This chain joins TRBV9 and TRBJ2-1, with D possibly matching TRBD2 (6 bases). The V gene's germline CDR1 is SGDLS and CDR2 YYNGEE. With 4 bases removed from V and 0 bases from J, the gap between germline ends came to 17 bases. CDR3 length: 17 amino acids. The CDR3 DNA reads as TGTGCCAGCAGCACCCTCCCCGGGACTGACTCCTACAATGAGCAGTTCTTC. Translation: CASSTLPGTDSYNEQFF.

The chain joins TRBV5-5 to TRBJ2-7, with D tentatively TRBD1 (6 bases). The V end was cut by 4 bases, the J end by 2 bases, with 10 bases between. Germline CDR1 and CDR2: SGHKS and YYEKEE (reference sequence). This CDR3 has 13 residues. CDR3 sequence: CASSPGTTYEQYF. For the CDR3, the DNA is TGTGCCAGCAGCCCAGGGACAACCTACGAGCAGTACTTC.

This chain connects TRBV11-1 to TRBJ1-1; 8 bases are a match to TRBD1. The CDR3 contains 13 residues. Trimming removed 5 bases from V and 8 bases from J; junction bases left unmatched: 7. In germline, CDR1 is SGHAT, CDR2 FQDESV (reference sequence). CDR3 amino acids: CASSQLRDREAFF. CDR3 coding DNA: TGTGCCAGCAGCCAGCTTAGGGACAGGGAAGCTTTCTTT.

This clone was counted a single time. The rearrangement links TRBV4-1 to TRBJ1-5, with 10 bases matching TRBD1. CDR3 length equals 15 residues. CDR1 is MGHRA and CDR2 is YSYEKL in the germline V gene. The V and J ends lost 4 bases and 4 bases, in that order; junction bases with no gene match: 4. The CDR3 loop reads CASSPRQGANQPQHF. In DNA form, the CDR3 reads TGCGCCAGCAGCCCCAGACAGGGGGCGAATCAGCCCCAGCATTTT.

The chain combines TRBV29-1 with TRBJ1-2, with D hard to call. Trimming took off 7 bases at V and 4 bases at J, with 16 bases between the two ends. The CDR3 sequence is 13 residues long. CDR1 is SQVTM and CDR2 is ANQGSEA in the germline V gene. The CDR3: CSASVGLRYGYTF. In DNA form, the CDR3 reads TGCAGCGCCTCAGTGGGCCTGCGCTATGGCTACACCTTC. Full variable domain (rest looked up from reference TRBV29-1 and TRBJ1-2): SAVISQKPSRDICQRGTSLTIQCQVDSQVTMMFWYRQQPGQSLTLIATANQGSEATYESGFVIDKFPISRPNLTFSTLTVSNMSPEDSSIYLCSASVGLRYGYTFGSGTRLTVV.

The V gene is TRBV5-8, the J gene TRBJ2-2; TRBD1 is a possible D gene (5 bases). V dropped 2 bases and J dropped 3 bases, with 17 bases sitting between them. This CDR3 has 17 amino acids. The germline V gene has CDR1 SGHTS and CDR2 YDEGEE. In DNA form, the CDR3 reads TGTGCCAGCAGCTTAACAGGACACTCAAAGGACACCGGGGAGCTGTTTTTT. Encoded protein: CASSLTGHSKDTGELFF.

The V call is TRBV19, the J call TRBJ2-6, with D uncertain. V lost 5 bases and J lost 4, with 15 bases in between. Germline V gives CDR1 LNHDA, CDR2 SQIVND (reference sequence). The CDR3 contains 16 residues. In nucleotides, the CDR3 is TGTGCCAGTAGTGTCAAACAGAGTCTGGGGGCCAACGTCCTGACTTTC. It is translated as CASSVKQSLGANVLTF.

The DNA for the CDR3 is TGTGCCAGTAGACAGGGTGAAAAACTGTTTTTT. Translating it yields CASRQGEKLFF. J is TRBJ1-4 and V is TRBV19, with a possible D match to TRBD1 (6 bases). This CDR3 has 11 amino acids. V gave up 6 bases and J gave up 7 bases, with 6 bases separating them. Per germline, CDR1 LNHDA and CDR2 SQIVND (reference sequence).

The chain combines TRBV19 with TRBJ1-1; TRBD1 matches 8 bases. This CDR3 contains 15 residues. After removal of 5 bases from V and 3 bases from J, the junction contained 8 bases not matched to a gene. CDR1 is LNHDA and CDR2 is SQIVND in the germline V gene (reference sequence). The CDR3 DNA reads TGTGCCAGTAGTGTCGGGGGGACAGGCTACACTGAAGCTTTCTTT. Its protein is CASSVGGTGYTEAFF.

The chain recombines TRBV11-3 with TRBJ2-1; 8 nucleotides line up with TRBD1. Germline trimming cut 5 bases from V and 9 bases from J; bases unmatched to any gene: 6. Per germline, CDR1 SGHNT and CDR2 YENEEA. The CDR3 length is 13 residues. CDR3 amino acids: CASSTTGETEQFF. CDR3 bases: TGTGCCAGCAGCACGACAGGGGAGACTGAGCAGTTCTTC.